These 28 T cell receptor beta chains were sequenced from one sample in a study of beta chain features in type 1 diabetes. Since all of the isolated RNA was reverse transcribed, expressed TCRB transcripts were what got sequenced. Clones were sequenced by immunoSEQ multiplex PCR, and TCRdb holds only the in-frame ones, with some missing. The data show some 250,000 clones, 27% seen once. The sequenced sample was central memory CD4+ T cells from blood. These receptors originate from a man aged 25-40 years in good health.

The rearrangement uses TRBV19 and TRBJ2-7, with a weak D call TRBD1 (6 bases). CDR3 length: 14 amino acids. Germline CDR1 and CDR2: LNHDA and SQIVND (reference sequence). The V end was cut by 5 bases, the J end by 2 bases, with 13 bases between. CDR3 region: CASSPGQPPYEQYF. Here the CDR3 DNA reads TGTGCCAGTAGTCCCGGACAGCCACCCTACGAGCAGTACTTC.

The chain recombines TRBV28 with TRBJ2-7; perhaps D is TRBD1 or TRBD2 (6 bases each). Germline V gene lookup returns CDR1 MDHEN and CDR2 SYDVKM. The CDR3 has 14 residues. The germline V and J ends were trimmed by 6 bases and 5 bases, with 17 bases remaining between them. This chain's CDR3 is CASSRGQRTNEQYF. CDR3 DNA: TGTGCCAGCAGCCGCGGACAGAGGACTAACGAGCAGTACTTC.

This chain connects TRBV6-6 to TRBJ1-6, with TRBD1 matching 8 bases. Per the germline V gene, CDR1 is MNHNY and CDR2 is SVGAGI (reference sequence). This CDR3 is built from 15 residues. V was pared by 5 bases and J by 10 bases, with 10 bases of the junction left unmatched. This CDR3 is CASSPRGQGSSPLHF. The CDR3 DNA follows: TGTGCCAGCAGTCCCCGTGGACAGGGATCCTCACCCCTCCACTTT.

The rearrangement joins TRBV29-1 to TRBJ2-5, with D tentatively TRBD1 or TRBD2 (5 bases each). From germline, CDR1 is SQVTM and CDR2 ANQGSEA. The CDR3 contains 18 residues. The V end was cut by 5 bases, the J end by 5 bases, with 30 bases between. As DNA, the CDR3 is TGCAGCGTTTTAAATCGAGTCTTTGGGGGACGAATTGGGGAGACCCAGTACTTC. Protein product: CSVLNRVFGGRIGETQYF.

A single count supports this clone. One end of the junction fails to match germline, which may point to a read error. This sequence joins TRBV19 and TRBJ1-5; D is undetermined. This CDR3 region has 14 residues. Germline V gene data show CDR1 as LNHDA and CDR2 as SQIVND (reference sequence). The CDR3 here is CASSIRDGHSLLSF. CDR3 sequence (DNA): TGTGCCAGTAGTATTCGTGACGGCCACAGCCTATTGAGTTTT.

This sequence joins TRBV2 and TRBJ2-5; TRBD2 aligns across 14 bases. The CDR3 contains 16 residues. V lost 6 bases to trimming and J lost 5 bases; unmatched junction nucleotides: 8. Germline lookup yields CDR1 SNHLY and CDR2 FYNNEI. In nucleotides, the CDR3 is TGTGCCAGCAGAACTGGGACTAGCGGGAGCGGGGAGACCCAGTACTTC. Translation gives CASRTGTSGSGETQYF. Combining the CDR3 with reference TRBV2 and TRBJ2-5 gives the whole variable domain EPEVTQTPSHQVTQMGQEVILRCVPISNHLYFYWYRQILGQKVEFLVSFYNNEISEKSEIFDDQFSVERPDGSNFTLKIRSTKLEDSAMYFCASRTGTSGSGETQYFGPGTRLLVL.

This clone came up a few times. V usage is TRBV7-2 and J usage is TRBJ2-5; D may be TRBD1 (6 bases). V lost 1 base to trimming and J lost 5 bases, with 11 bases between them. Germline lookup yields CDR1 SGHTA and CDR2 FQGNSA. The CDR3 sequence is 14 residues long. The CDR3 DNA is TGTGCCAGCAGCTTAGGGTACAGGGCGGAGACCCAGTACTTC. Translating gives CASSLGYRAETQYF.

This clone has only a few counts. This chain links TRBV11-2 with TRBJ2-1, with D maybe TRBD1 (6 bases). V shed 0 bases and J shed 9 bases, with 12 bases lying between them. The CDR3 spans 14 residues. The germline gives CDR1 SGHAT, CDR2 FQNNGV. The CDR3: CASSLENRASEQFF. The CDR3, as DNA: TGTGCCAGCAGCTTAGAGAACAGGGCTAGTGAGCAGTTCTTC.

A few counts support this clone. The chain combines TRBV5-1 with TRBJ2-3; no clear D gene. This CDR3 has 15 amino acids. Germline lookup yields CDR1 SGHRS and CDR2 YFSETQ. V was cut by 4 bases and J by 1 base, with 13 bases left in between. CDR3 residues: CASSPLKAGTDTQYF. The DNA for the CDR3 is TGCGCCAGCAGCCCGCTCAAAGCTGGCACAGATACGCAGTATTTT.

The V and J genes are TRBV5-1 and TRBJ2-5; 10 positions match TRBD2. The CDR3 length is 17 residues. Germline V gives CDR1 SGHRS, CDR2 YFSETQ. Losses at the gene ends were 0 bases for V and 5 bases for J; bases not matched to a gene: 10. The CDR3 sequence is CASSLASSSGGGETQYF. CDR3 nucleotides: TGCGCCAGCAGCTTGGCTTCTTCTAGCGGGGGAGGCGAGACCCAGTACTTC.

This chain connects TRBV11-2 to TRBJ2-1; possibly TRBD2 for D (6 bases). V lost 6 bases and J 0 bases, leaving 15 bases between the germline ends. Per germline, CDR1 SGHAT and CDR2 FQNNGV. CDR3 length equals 16 residues. This CDR3 is CASRPLTGSSYNEQFF. In DNA form, the CDR3 reads TGTGCCAGCAGGCCTCTAACCGGGAGCTCCTACAATGAGCAGTTCTTC.

The table lists this clone with a few counts. The chain employs TRBV10-3 and TRBJ2-1; D remains ambiguous. The CDR3 loop spans 16 amino acids. Germline V gene sequence: CDR1 ENHRY, CDR2 SYGVKD. V was cut by 0 bases and J by 3 bases, with 12 bases left in between. The CDR3 spells CAISESGRSLYNEQFF. The CDR3 DNA follows: TGTGCCATCAGTGAGTCCGGACGGTCCCTCTACAATGAGCAGTTCTTC.

J is TRBJ2-1 and V is TRBV19; D ambiguous. Germline V gives CDR1 LNHDA, CDR2 SQIVND (reference sequence). This CDR3 contains 18 residues. Trimming removed 3 bases at V and 0 bases at J, with 18 bases between. CDR3 region: CASSIDGGWGSSYNEQFF. CDR3 nucleotide sequence: TGTGCCAGTAGTATTGATGGTGGGTGGGGTAGCTCCTACAATGAGCAGTTCTTC.

This chain uses TRBV29-1 with TRBJ2-1; D is perhaps TRBD1 or TRBD2 (7 bases each). V was cut by 7 bases and J by 6 bases, with 16 bases left in between. Germline assignment: CDR1 SQVTM and CDR2 ANQGSEA. This CDR3 has 13 residues. The CDR3 is CSGGGRDSNEQFF. CDR3 in DNA: TGCAGCGGGGGGGGACGGGACAGCAATGAGCAGTTCTTC.

This sequence joins TRBV6-1 and TRBJ2-1, with TRBD2 matching 8 bases. CDR1 and CDR2 (germline): MNHNS, SASEGT. There are 14 residues in the CDR3. With V trimmed by 1 base and J by 10 bases, 6 bases remained unmatched. The DNA of the CDR3 is TGTGCCAGCAGTGAAGACCTAGCGGGCGGCGAGCAGTTCTTC. This sequence encodes CASSEDLAGGEQFF.

The rearrangement uses TRBV14 and TRBJ2-1, with no clear D. CDR1 SGHDN and CDR2 FVKESK come from the germline V gene. This CDR3 has 13 amino acids. Trimming took off 2 bases at V and 7 bases at J, with 9 bases between the two ends. CDR3 protein: CASSQRARNEQFF. The DNA for the CDR3 is TGTGCCAGCAGCCAACGGGCCCGGAATGAGCAGTTCTTC.

In regard to this clone: This likely came from a read error, as a far larger clone is one base away. The rearrangement uses TRBV30 and TRBJ2-6, with D perhaps TRBD1 (6 bases). Germline V gene sequence: CDR1 GTSNPN, CDR2 SVGIG (reference sequence). The CDR3 loop spans 17 amino acids. The CDR3: CAGSHARQGPGANVLTF. The DNA for the CDR3 is TGTGCCGGGAGTCATGCGCGCCAGGGGCCTGGGGCCAACGTCCTGACTTTC.

This clone was seen more than once but under ten times. The chain is built from TRBV30 and TRBJ2-3; D is tentatively TRBD1 or TRBD2 (5 bases each). The CDR3 has 16 amino acids. Trimming took 2 bases from V and 3 from J, leaving 18 bases between them. CDR1 and CDR2 (germline): GTSNPN, SVGIG (reference sequence). The CDR3: CAWSSGLGRRTDTQYF. For the CDR3, the DNA is TGTGCCTGGAGTTCGGGGCTGGGCAGGAGGACAGATACGCAGTATTTT.

J is TRBJ2-1 and V is TRBV29-1, with 11 nucleotides matching TRBD1. Germline values: CDR1 SQVTM, CDR2 ANQGSEA. The CDR3 loop spans 13 amino acids. The ends lost 6 bases at V and 4 bases at J; junction bases unmatched: 2. CDR3: CSVRDRGYNEQFF. CDR3 DNA sequence: TGCAGCGTCCGGGACAGGGGGTACAATGAGCAGTTCTTC.

In this sample, this clone turned up many times. The gene calls are TRBV7-9 and TRBJ2-5; no clear D. V was trimmed by 5 bases and J by 2 bases, leaving 9 bases between them. Per germline, CDR1 SEHNR and CDR2 FQNEAQ (reference sequence). The CDR3 is 13 residues long. CDR3 DNA sequence: TGTGCCAGCAGCCCTAATACACAAGAGACCCAGTACTTC. This codes for CASSPNTQETQYF.

This rearrangement joins TRBV7-6 to TRBJ1-2; possible D gene TRBD1, 5 bases. Trimming removed 0 bases from V and 3 bases from J, with 11 bases in between. Germline CDR1 reads SGHVS; CDR2 reads FNYEAQ. This CDR3 spans 15 amino acids. CDR3 residues: CASSLAPGSDYGYTF. CDR3 nucleotide sequence: TGTGCCAGCAGCTTAGCGCCAGGGAGCGACTATGGCTACACCTTC.

The gene calls are TRBV5-1 and TRBJ2-6, with D unresolved. The V gene lost 3 bases and the J gene lost 2 bases, with 3 bases spanning the gap. The V gene's germline CDR1 is SGHRS and CDR2 YFSETQ. The CDR3 runs to 13 residues. CDR3 residues: CASSWTGANVLTF. As DNA, the CDR3 is TGCGCCAGCAGCTGGACTGGGGCCAACGTCCTGACTTTC.

This clone has ten or more counts. V and J are TRBV7-2 and TRBJ2-2, with a weak D call TRBD1 (5 bases). The CDR3 contains 14 residues. V was clipped by 8 bases and J by 2 bases, with 12 bases between them. Germline V CDR1 and CDR2: SGHTA, FQGNSA. CDR3 in amino acids: CASGRQRNTGELFF. In DNA form, the CDR3 reads TGTGCCAGCGGAAGACAGAGAAACACCGGGGAGCTGTTTTTT.

The sample holds a few counts of this clone. V and J are TRBV29-1 and TRBJ1-1; TRBD1 might be the D (6 bases). Per the germline V gene, CDR1 is SQVTM and CDR2 is ANQGSEA. The ends were cut back, 2 bases at V and 5 bases at J, with 15 bases in the middle. CDR3 size: 14 residues. The CDR3 loop is CSVEQGYLGTEAFF. CDR3 coding DNA: TGCAGCGTTGAACAGGGGTATCTGGGGACTGAAGCTTTCTTT.

This clone was counted only a few times. The rearrangement links TRBV7-2 to TRBJ2-7; TRBD1 agrees at 10 bases. V was pared by 5 bases and J by 2 bases, with 3 bases of the junction left unmatched. CDR1 is SGHTA, CDR2 FQGNSA, per germline. CDR3 size: 14 residues. CDR3 amino acids: CASSRGTGAYEQYF. CDR3 DNA: TGTGCCAGCAGCCGCGGGACAGGGGCCTACGAGCAGTACTTC.

The chain couples TRBV7-2 to TRBJ2-3, with unresolved D. Germline V gives CDR1 SGHTA, CDR2 FQGNSA. This CDR3 contains 14 residues. V lost 5 bases and J lost 2, with 11 bases in between. In DNA, the CDR3 is TGTGCCAGCAGCCTCAGGCCCTACACAGATACGCAGTATTTT. It specifies CASSLRPYTDTQYF.

The rearrangement uses TRBV18 and TRBJ2-3; TRBD2 agrees at 8 bases. Looked up from germline, CDR1 is KGHSH and CDR2 is LQKENI. This CDR3 has 16 residues. Germline trimming cut 3 bases from V and 3 bases from J; bases unmatched to any gene: 8. This CDR3 is CASSPGAGVGTDTQYF. The CDR3 DNA reads as TGTGCCAGCTCACCTGGAGCGGGAGTTGGGACAGATACGCAGTATTTT.

This clone has a handful of counts. V gene TRBV30 combines with J gene TRBJ2-5; D gene unclear. The CDR3 contains 12 residues. Germline V gene sequence: CDR1 GTSNPN, CDR2 SVGIG (reference sequence). Trimming took 3 bases from V and 4 from J, leaving 9 bases between them. The CDR3 loop reads CAWRGSAETQYF. The CDR3 bases are TGTGCCTGGAGAGGGTCGGCAGAGACCCAGTACTTC.